The 19 T cell receptor beta chains below come from one sample, sequenced in a study of OX40 agonist ivuxolimab in advanced cancers. Clones were sequenced by immunoSEQ multiplex PCR, and TCRdb holds only the in-frame ones, with some missing. The sample consists of more than 13,000 clones, more than 75% of them appearing once. The sample consisted of CD4+ or CD8+ T cells sorted from blood, taken in a trial of the OX40 agonist ivuxolimab. The receptors stem from an adult with an advanced solid tumor such as melanoma, head and neck, liver or kidney cancer.

This clone came up once. The junction does not match germline at one end; this may be a read error. This chain links TRBV7-7 with TRBJ2-1; the D is unclear. Germline loops: CDR1 SSHAT, CDR2 FNYEAQ (reference sequence). The CDR3 extends over 15 amino acids. DNA for the CDR3: TGTGCTAGCAGCTCACACTTGAGCTCCTACAATGAGCAGTTCTTC. It specifies CASSSHLSSYNEQFF.

The chain carries TRBV19 and TRBJ1-4; 7 bases fit TRBD1. The CDR3 is made up of 16 amino acids. Germline CDR1 is LNHDA and CDR2 is SQIVND (reference sequence). J was trimmed by 8 bases and V by 3 bases; bases with no gene match: 12. This CDR3 reads CASSINLGTVGEKLFF. The DNA of the CDR3 is TGTGCCAGTAGTATCAACCTCGGGACAGTCGGAGAAAAACTGTTTTTT.

The V gene is TRBV5-1, the J gene TRBJ2-3, with 7 positions matching TRBD2. V gave up 3 bases and J gave up 1 base; unmatched junction bases: 5. Germline V gives CDR1 SGHRS, CDR2 YFSETQ. The CDR3 has 15 amino acids. The CDR3: CASSYKGRGTDTQYF. The CDR3 DNA is TGCGCCAGCAGCTACAAAGGGAGGGGCACAGATACGCAGTATTTT.

J is TRBJ2-7 and V is TRBV5-4; maybe TRBD1 (6 bases). The V gene lost 3 bases and the J gene lost 3 bases, with 13 bases spanning the gap. Germline V lookup: CDR1 SGHNT, CDR2 YYREEE (reference sequence). The CDR3 is made up of 14 amino acids. In DNA, the CDR3 is TGTGCCAGCAGCTCCCCAGGGGTTAGCTACGAGCAGTACTTC. Translation: CASSSPGVSYEQYF.

This chain links TRBV6-5 with TRBJ2-7; 10 bases match TRBD1. The V segment lost 4 bases and the J segment 5 bases; nucleotides outside the gene matches: 11. The CDR3 is 16 residues long. CDR1 and CDR2 (germline): MNHEY, SVGAGI. CDR3: CASSSPGQGITDEQYF. DNA of the CDR3: TGTGCCAGCAGTTCCCCGGGACAGGGGATAACCGACGAGCAGTACTTC.

This sequence joins TRBV5-1 and TRBJ2-7; D is undetermined. The V gene's germline CDR1 is SGHRS and CDR2 YFSETQ. This CDR3 has 16 amino acids. V lost 0 bases and J 2 bases, leaving 15 bases between the germline ends. Written as DNA, the CDR3 is TGCGCCAGCAGCTTGGTTGGGGAAAGAATCCCCTACGAGCAGTACTTC. Translation gives CASSLVGERIPYEQYF.

In its sample, this clone was seen once. V and J are TRBV6-1 and TRBJ2-7; D unresolved. V lost 4 bases and J lost 6, with 7 bases in between. Germline CDR1 MNHNS, CDR2 SASEGT. The CDR3 is 11 residues long. The chain's CDR3 is CASSALLEQYF. DNA for the CDR3: TGTGCCAGCAGTGCGTTACTCGAGCAGTACTTC.

The rearrangement links TRBV5-6 to TRBJ1-1; 7 nucleotides agree with TRBD1. CDR1 and CDR2 from the germline V gene are SGHDT and YYEEEE. V was pared by 0 bases and J by 8 bases, with 10 bases of the junction left unmatched. CDR3 length: 15 amino acids. CDR3: CASSLELDRDNEAFF. The CDR3 DNA sequence: TGTGCCAGCAGCTTGGAACTCGACAGGGATAACGAAGCTTTCTTT.

The chain has TRBV10-3 and TRBJ1-1, with no clear D. This CDR3 region has 12 residues. Per the germline V gene, CDR1 is ENHRY and CDR2 is SYGVKD. V was pared by 7 bases and J by 10 bases, with 16 bases between. CDR3 sequence (DNA): TGTGCCATCACCCCATCCGTTGGTACAGCTTTCTTT. This gives the protein CAITPSVGTAFF.

The genes are TRBV7-9 and TRBJ2-1; 8 bases are shared with TRBD1. V was pared by 5 bases and J by 0 bases, with 6 bases of the junction left unmatched. The V gene's germline CDR1 is SEHNR and CDR2 FQNEAQ (reference sequence). This CDR3 is 16 amino acids long. CDR3 loop: CASSPQGDGSYNEQFF. DNA for the CDR3: TGTGCCAGCAGCCCACAGGGGGACGGCTCCTACAATGAGCAGTTCTTC.

This chain links TRBV13 with TRBJ1-1, with D uncertain. The V gene's germline CDR1 is PRHDT and CDR2 FYEKMQ (reference sequence). Trimming shortened V by 5 bases and J by 1 base, and 8 bases separated the two germline ends. This CDR3 spans 13 amino acids. CDR3 in amino acids: CASSPGQNTEAFF. Written as DNA, the CDR3 is TGTGCCAGCAGCCCGGGCCAGAACACTGAAGCTTTCTTT.

J is TRBJ2-3 and V is TRBV27, with D perhaps TRBD1 (5 bases). CDR1 is MNHEY and CDR2 is SMNVEV in the germline V gene (reference sequence). The V gene lost 1 base and the J gene lost 4 bases, with 6 bases spanning the gap. This CDR3 comprises 13 residues. The CDR3 DNA follows: TGTGCCAGCAGTTTATTAGGGGCAGATACGCAGTATTTT. Its protein product is CASSLLGADTQYF.

The gene calls are TRBV14 and TRBJ2-7, with 7 bases fitting TRBD1. The CDR3 extends over 15 amino acids. Germline loops: CDR1 SGHDN, CDR2 FVKESK. J gave up 2 bases and V 1 base, and 5 bases lay outside the gene matches. CDR3 in amino acids: CASSQVDRSAYEQYF. The CDR3 nucleotides are TGTGCCAGCAGCCAAGTGGACAGGTCTGCCTACGAGCAGTACTTC.

In its sample, this clone ranks as large. This chain links TRBV2 with TRBJ2-7; D might be TRBD1 (6 bases). Germline-derived CDR1 and CDR2 are SNHLY and FYNNEI. V lost 3 bases, J lost 0 bases, and 9 bases lay in between. This CDR3 comprises 14 residues. The CDR3 region has the DNA TGTGCCAGCAGTGATCCGGACAGCTCCTACGAGCAGTACTTC. Translated, it gives CASSDPDSSYEQYF.

This clone has just a few counts. The chain carries TRBV4-1 and TRBJ1-3, with D possibly matching TRBD1 (6 bases). Germline CDR1 is MGHRA and CDR2 is YSYEKL. The CDR3 covers 15 residues. V was trimmed by 1 base and J by 2 bases, leaving 9 bases between them. This CDR3 reads CASSQVQGTGNTIYF. For the CDR3, the DNA is TGCGCCAGCAGCCAAGTACAGGGAACTGGAAACACCATATATTTT.

The genes are TRBV7-2 and TRBJ1-5, with D perhaps matching TRBD1 (5 bases). V was pared by 5 bases and J by 9 bases, with 17 bases between. In germline, CDR1 is SGHTA, CDR2 FQGNSA. This CDR3 has 14 residues. Here the CDR3 reads CASSQGTATWPQHF. The DNA of the CDR3 is TGTGCCAGCAGCCAAGGGACTGCTACTTGGCCCCAGCATTTT.

The chain is built from TRBV11-3 and TRBJ2-7, with unresolved D. Germline-derived CDR1 and CDR2 are SGHNT and YENEEA. CDR3 length equals 13 residues. Trimming cost V 2 bases and J 2 bases, with 7 bases left between them. This chain's CDR3 is CASSLRPAYEQYF. Written as DNA, the CDR3 is TGTGCCAGCAGCTTACGGCCAGCCTACGAGCAGTACTTC.

The chain employs TRBV28 and TRBJ2-7; no firm D call. This CDR3 is built from 13 residues. Germline CDR1 reads MDHEN; CDR2 reads SYDVKM. V was trimmed by 5 bases and J by 1 base, leaving 9 bases between them. The CDR3 protein is CASSRTASYEQYF. CDR3 DNA: TGTGCCAGCAGTCGAACGGCGTCCTACGAGCAGTACTTC.

J is TRBJ1-1 and V is TRBV5-4; 7 bases align to TRBD1. The ends lost 0 bases at V and 7 bases at J; junction bases unmatched: 6. CDR3 length: 14 residues. CDR1 is SGHNT and CDR2 is YYREEE in the germline V gene (reference sequence). The CDR3 bases are TGTGCCAGCAGCTTGGCCGTGGGACAGAATGAAGCTTTCTTT. Protein sequence: CASSLAVGQNEAFF.